The sequence of this T cell receptor (beta chain) was determined in a study of cytomegalovirus exposure and HLA in healthy donors. Primers included in the PCR were 60 Vbeta and 13 Jbeta primers. The authors' processing: Some 11 million of the roughly 80 million unique TCR beta chains counted in a later analysis were shared. Sequencing used immunoSEQ multiplex PCR; TCRdb keeps in-frame clones, though not all of them. V and J calls and clone size come straight from that table; D and trimming were deduced from the DNA. The sample lists about 260,000 clones, 80% to 90% occurring once. Germline lookup yields CDR1 MGHDK and CDR2 SYGVNS. V was clipped by 1 base and J by 5 bases; unmatched bases: 5. This CDR3 contains 16 residues.

Sequenced material: PBMCs. This chain joins TRBV25-1 and TRBJ2-1; TRBD2 matches 10 bases. The receptor was isolated from a woman in her 40s in good health and CMV-seropositive. CDR3 nucleotides: TGTGCCAGCAGTGAATTTGGGACTAGCGTCGACAATGAGCAGTTCTTC. Translating it yields CASSEFGTSVDNEQFF.